This note documents a single TCR beta chain sequence. The target antigen is unknown. The data were produced by immunoSEQ multiplex PCR, yet TCRdb's version contains in-frame clones alone and is incomplete. The sample shows 25,000 to 30,000 clones, 70% to 85% of them seen only once. The data were taken from a study of OX40 agonist ivuxolimab in advanced cancers. Background on the study: The patients' treatment was ivuxolimab, an agonistic anti-OX40 (CD134) antibody. Six ivuxolimab dose levels, 0.01 to 10 mg/kg, were given intravenously every 2 weeks.

CDR1 is GTSNPN, CDR2 SVGIG, per germline (reference sequence). V shed 5 bases and J shed 0 bases, with 17 bases lying between them. The CDR3 runs 16 residues. Study results and limitations: Nonresponders, in some cases, also had low normalized T-cell clonal expansion.

The source material was CD4+ or CD8+ T cells sorted from blood, sampled in a trial of the OX40 agonist ivuxolimab. The chain joins TRBV30 to TRBJ2-1; a weak D match, TRBD1 (6 bases). The clonotype was recovered from an adult with an advanced solid tumor such as melanoma, head and neck, liver or kidney cancer. The DNA of the CDR3 is TGTGCCTGGGCCGTAGGGGGTCCGAGCTCCTACAATGAGCAGTTCTTC. It codes for CAWAVGGPSSYNEQFF.